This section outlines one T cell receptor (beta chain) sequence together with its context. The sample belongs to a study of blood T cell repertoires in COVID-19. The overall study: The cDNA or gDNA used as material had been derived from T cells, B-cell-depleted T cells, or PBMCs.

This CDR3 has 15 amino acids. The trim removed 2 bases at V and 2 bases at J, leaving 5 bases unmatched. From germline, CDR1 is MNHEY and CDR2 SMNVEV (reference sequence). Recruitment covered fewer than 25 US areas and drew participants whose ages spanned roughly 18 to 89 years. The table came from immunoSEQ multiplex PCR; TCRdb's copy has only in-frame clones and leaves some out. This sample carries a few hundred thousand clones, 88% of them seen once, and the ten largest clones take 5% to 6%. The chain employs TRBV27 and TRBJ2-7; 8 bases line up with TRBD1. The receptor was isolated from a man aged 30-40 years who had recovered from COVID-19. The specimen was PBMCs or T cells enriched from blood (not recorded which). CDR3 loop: CASSLGQGATYEQYF. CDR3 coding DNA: TGTGCCAGCAGTTTAGGGCAGGGGGCAACCTACGAGCAGTACTTC.